This entry lists 26 T cell receptor beta chains sequenced from one sample in a study of post-analysis software for immune sequencing data. General observations from the study: There were a few TRBV segments more frequent in patients than controls, and TRBV5-6, TRBV5-1 and TRBV20-1 were among them.

Tagging with unique molecular identifiers was a feature of the TCR beta cDNA libraries. TCRdb reanalysed the PCR reads using MiXCR and keeps one entry per CDR3 protein. The table has roughly 570,000 distinct CDR3 sequences, 34% seen once. No antigen has been identified for these receptors. The sequenced material came from blood. All receptors derive from a girl aged 2-17 years with multiple sclerosis.

The V gene is TRBV4-1, the J gene TRBJ2-5, with 9 bases matching TRBD1. The CDR3 spans 15 residues. Per the germline V gene, CDR1 is MGHRA and CDR2 is YSYEKL. J was trimmed by 11 bases and V by 4 bases; bases with no gene match: 14. The CDR3 loop reads CASSPRTGDVGEQYF. In DNA, the CDR3 is TGCGCCAGCAGCCCCCGGACAGGGGATGTCGGTGAGCAGTACTTC.

The chain is built from TRBV7-9 and TRBJ2-5; 8 bases align to TRBD2. The germline V gene encodes CDR1 SEHNR and CDR2 FQNEAQ (reference sequence). V dropped 3 bases and J dropped 2; count of bases not matched to a gene: 5. The CDR3 sequence is 15 residues long. The CDR3 loop is CASSFGREGQETQYF. The CDR3 DNA reads as TGTGCCAGCAGCTTCGGCCGGGAGGGACAAGAGACCCAGTACTTC.

This clonotype was counted only a few times. The chain couples TRBV6-6 to TRBJ1-2; D is undetermined. The V and J ends lost 5 bases and 7 bases respectively, with 17 bases between them. Germline CDR1 and CDR2: MNHNY and SVGAGI (reference sequence). The CDR3 is made up of 14 amino acids. The CDR3 loop is CASSQRTAHGGYTF. In DNA form, the CDR3 reads TGTGCCAGCAGTCAACGGACGGCCCACGGTGGCTACACCTTC.

This clonotype came up a few times. This rearrangement joins TRBV20-1 to TRBJ1-2; D is perhaps TRBD1 (6 bases). CDR1 is DFQATT, CDR2 SNEGSKA, per germline (reference sequence). V was cut by 5 bases and J by 3 bases, with 16 bases left in between. The CDR3 covers 14 residues. The CDR3 bases are TGCAGTGCTCCCGGGATGGACAGTGACTATGGCTACACCTTC. Its translation: CSAPGMDSDYGYTF.

The rearrangement links TRBV5-6 to TRBJ1-4; D not resolved. V was pared by 4 bases and J by 6 bases, with 13 bases between. This CDR3 is 14 amino acids long. Germline-derived CDR1 and CDR2 are SGHDT and YYEEEE. Here the CDR3 reads CASSQRTRYEKLFF. For the CDR3, the DNA is TGTGCCAGCAGCCAAAGGACTCGTTATGAAAAACTGTTTTTT.

The chain employs TRBV5-6 and TRBJ1-1; the D gene is possibly TRBD1 (6 bases). CDR1 is SGHDT, CDR2 YYEEEE, per germline. V was cut by 3 bases and J by 7 bases, with 13 bases left in between. CDR3 size: 13 residues. CDR3 loop: CASSWTEVSEAFF. For the CDR3, the DNA is TGTGCCAGCAGCTGGACAGAGGTTAGTGAAGCTTTCTTT. The full variable domain, completed using reference TRBV5-6 and TRBJ1-1, is DAGVTQSPTHLIKTRGQQVTLRCSPKSGHDTVSWYQQALGQGPQFIFQYYEEEERQRGNFPDRFSGHQFPNYSSELNVNALLLGDSALYLCASSWTEVSEAFFGQGTRLTVV.

V usage is TRBV7-9 and J usage is TRBJ1-4; the D gene is possibly TRBD1 (5 bases). This CDR3 has 16 residues. The V gene's germline CDR1 is SEHNR and CDR2 FQNEAQ (reference sequence). Trimming removed 5 bases from V and 8 bases from J, with 21 bases in between. Here the CDR3 DNA reads TGTGCCAGCAGCGTGATAGTGTCCAGGGAACGAGAAAAACTGTTTTTT. Its translation: CASSVIVSREREKLFF.

The table lists this clonotype with a few counts. V usage is TRBV7-2 and J usage is TRBJ2-7; 12 positions match TRBD1. There are 16 residues in the CDR3. In germline, CDR1 is SGHTA, CDR2 FQGNSA. V was pared by 1 base and J by 5 bases, with 6 bases of the junction left unmatched. The CDR3 DNA reads as TGTGCCAGCAGCTTAGGAAGGGGACAGGGGGCCCACGAGCAGTACTTC. Amino acids: CASSLGRGQGAHEQYF.

This clonotype appeared a few times. The genes are TRBV27 and TRBJ2-2, with 8 bases lining up with TRBD2. This CDR3 is built from 14 residues. Unmatched junction bases numbered 5, after V lost 7 bases and J lost 4 bases. Germline CDR1 MNHEY, CDR2 SMNVEV (reference sequence). CDR3 in amino acids: CASTYGGATGELFF. DNA of the CDR3: TGTGCCAGCACCTACGGGGGGGCCACCGGGGAGCTGTTTTTT.

The CDR3 is CASSLALAGADTQYF. For the CDR3, the DNA is TGCGCCAGCAGCTTGGCACTAGCGGGCGCAGATACGCAGTATTTT. The V and J genes are TRBV5-1 and TRBJ2-3; 9 bases match TRBD2. Per the germline V gene, CDR1 is SGHRS and CDR2 is YFSETQ. V was clipped by 0 bases and J by 4 bases; unmatched bases: 3. The CDR3 extends over 15 amino acids.

A note on this clonotype: This may come from a read error, since a much larger clone is one base off. The chain uses TRBV5-1 and TRBJ2-6; the D gene is possibly TRBD1 (5 bases). The germline V gene has CDR1 SGHRS and CDR2 YFSETQ. CDR3 length: 15 amino acids. The CDR3 sequence: CASSSRVSGASVLTF. The CDR3 bases are TGCGCCAGCAGCTCCAGGGTCTCTGGGGCCAGCGTCCTGACTTTC.

This chain links TRBV12-3 or TRBV12-4 with TRBJ1-2, with D possibly TRBD1 on 5 matching bases. V gave up 6 bases and J gave up 8 bases, with 19 bases separating them. CDR3 length equals 14 residues. CDR3 amino acids: CASSANGGQGGYTF. The DNA for the CDR3 is TGTGCCAGCAGCGCGAATGGGGGTCAAGGAGGCTACACCTTC.

The chain couples TRBV29-1 to TRBJ2-5; tentatively, D is TRBD2 (5 bases). Germline CDR1 is SQVTM and CDR2 is ANQGSEA. The germline V and J ends were trimmed by 7 bases and 1 base, with 13 bases remaining between them. This CDR3 has 13 amino acids. CDR3 region: CSARTGSQETQYF. The DNA for the CDR3 is TGCAGCGCCAGAACTGGGAGCCAAGAGACCCAGTACTTC.

This CDR3 reads CASSSGLRRSSYNSPLHF. In DNA form, the CDR3 reads TGTGCCAGCAGTTCGGGTCTTCGCCGGAGCTCCTATAATTCACCCCTCCACTTT. This chain links TRBV28 with TRBJ1-6; D gene ambiguous. This CDR3 is 18 amino acids long. Trimming removed 4 bases from V and 0 bases from J, with 16 bases in between. The V gene's germline CDR1 is MDHEN and CDR2 SYDVKM.

The sample holds many counts of this clonotype. The chain links TRBV10-1 to TRBJ2-6, with D tentatively TRBD1 (6 bases). CDR1 is WNHNN, CDR2 SYGVQD, per germline (reference sequence). This CDR3 is built from 16 residues. The V gene lost 3 bases and the J gene lost 0 bases, with 9 bases spanning the gap. The CDR3 reads CASSDGRGSGANVLTF. CDR3 coding DNA: TGCGCCAGCAGTGACGGCAGGGGCTCTGGGGCCAACGTCCTGACTTTC.

The chain is built from TRBV20-1 and TRBJ1-5, with 7 bases identical to TRBD1. From germline, CDR1 is DFQATT and CDR2 SNEGSKA (reference sequence). V lost 0 bases and J lost 4; bases outside the gene matches: 6. This CDR3 has 15 amino acids. CDR3 amino acids: CSARDPGGANQPQHF. The CDR3 bases are TGCAGTGCTAGAGACCCAGGGGGGGCAAATCAGCCCCAGCATTTT.

About this clonotype itself: Germline and junction disagree at one end, which may indicate a read error. The chain combines TRBV18 with TRBJ2-1; no definite D call. CDR1 is KGHSH, CDR2 LQKENI, per germline. This CDR3 comprises 12 residues. In nucleotides, the CDR3 is TGTGCCGGCTCACCACCCGATAGATTGCAGTTCTTC. Translation: CAGSPPDRLQFF.

Notes on this clonotype: The junction does not match germline at one end; this may be a read error. The rearrangement links TRBV5-1 to TRBJ2-3; TRBD2 aligns across 13 bases. CDR3 size: 20 residues. Germline V gives CDR1 SGHRS, CDR2 YFSETQ. This CDR3 reads CASSLKAGLAGSPSTDTQYF. The CDR3 coding sequence is TGCGCCAGCAGCTTGAAAGCGGGACTAGCGGGGAGCCCTAGCACGGATACGCAGTATTTT.

This chain uses TRBV12-3 or TRBV12-4 with TRBJ2-5, with TRBD2 identical over 13 bases. This CDR3 is built from 16 residues. V lost 5 bases and J lost 4; bases outside the gene matches: 7. The CDR3 sequence is CASSLTSGGAGETQYF. DNA of the CDR3: TGTGCCAGCAGTCTCACTAGCGGGGGGGCCGGAGAGACCCAGTACTTC.

This chain links TRBV7-9 with TRBJ1-5; D gene ambiguous. V was clipped by 0 bases and J by 1 base, with 4 bases between them. CDR3 size: 14 residues. The V gene's germline CDR1 is SEHNR and CDR2 FQNEAQ (reference sequence). This chain's CDR3 is CASSLAESNQPQHF. CDR3 coding DNA: TGTGCCAGCAGCTTAGCGGAGAGCAATCAGCCCCAGCATTTT.

The chain employs TRBV12-3 or TRBV12-4 and TRBJ1-2; TRBD1 is a possible D gene (5 bases). CDR3 length equals 17 residues. The V gene lost 5 bases and the J gene lost 4 bases, with 23 bases spanning the gap. The CDR3 sequence is CASSRGGRARDPYGYTF. DNA of the CDR3: TGTGCCAGCAGTCGGGGAGGCAGGGCAAGGGATCCCTATGGCTACACCTTC.

Only a few counts were recorded for this clonotype. The rearrangement uses TRBV24-1 and TRBJ2-3; either TRBD1 or TRBD2 may fit D (5 bases each). Germline V gene lookup returns CDR1 KGHDR and CDR2 SFDVKD. Trimming cost V 2 bases and J 1 base, with 12 bases left between them. The CDR3 loop spans 16 amino acids. The CDR3 region is CATSDSGGWGTDTQYF. In nucleotides, the CDR3 is TGTGCCACCAGTGATTCTGGGGGTTGGGGCACAGATACGCAGTATTTT.

This chain uses TRBV2 with TRBJ1-5; 7 bases line up with TRBD1. The V and J ends lost 2 bases and 4 bases, in that order; junction bases with no gene match: 5. This CDR3 spans 15 amino acids. Germline V gene data show CDR1 as SNHLY and CDR2 as FYNNEI. CDR3 nucleotides: TGTGCCAGCAGTGAATCAGGGGGAGAAAATCAGCCCCAGCATTTT. Protein product: CASSESGGENQPQHF.

The chain employs TRBV10-3 and TRBJ2-3; 10 bases line up with TRBD2. CDR1 ENHRY and CDR2 SYGVKD come from the germline V gene. The CDR3 totals 16 residues. V gave up 4 bases and J gave up 2 bases; unmatched junction bases: 6. CDR3 sequence (DNA): TGTGCCATCAGTGGACTTGGACTAGCGGACACAGATACGCAGTATTTT. Protein: CAISGLGLADTDTQYF.

Only a few counts were recorded for this clonotype. This rearrangement joins TRBV3-1 to TRBJ2-4; possibly TRBD2 for D (6 bases). There are 12 residues in the CDR3. Germline lookup yields CDR1 LGHDT and CDR2 YNNKEL (reference sequence). Trimming took 1 base from V and 14 from J, leaving 12 bases between them. The CDR3 is CASSQAPTRKYF. In nucleotides, the CDR3 is TGTGCCAGCAGCCAAGCCCCGACTAGAAAGTACTTC.

The J gene is TRBJ1-2, the V gene TRBV9; 7 bases line up with TRBD1. Losses at the gene ends were 4 bases for V and 7 bases for J; bases not matched to a gene: 4. There are 12 residues in the CDR3. The germline V gene has CDR1 SGDLS and CDR2 YYNGEE. Here the CDR3 DNA reads TGTGCCAGCAGCCCCGACAGGGTTGGCTACACCTTC. This codes for CASSPDRVGYTF.